The T cell receptor (beta chain) under discussion was sequenced for a study of T cells in Graves' hyperthyroidism and ophthalmopathy. Duration under 3 months, a NOSPECS grade of at least 4, and a Clinical Activity Score of at least 3 characterized the ophthalmopathy patients. The PBMCs studied were ones that came from roughly 9.1 ml fresh peripheral blood. CDR1 is MNHNY and CDR2 is SVGAGI in the germline V gene (reference sequence). Trimming shortened V by 8 bases and J by 2 bases, and 4 bases separated the two germline ends. CDR3 size: 11 residues. TCR beta CDR3 region amplification was performed from RNA transcripts. A first-round RT-PCR of the TCR CDR3 used the HTBI primer set. Each CDR3 protein gets one entry after TCRdb re-called the multiplex PCR reads with MiXCR. Of 35,000 or so distinct CDR3 sequences listed, 40% to 65% are singletons.

Source material: blood. The TCR was taken from a man aged 40-49 years with Graves' ophthalmopathy. The chain carries TRBV6-6 and TRBJ2-1; the D is unclear. The CDR3: CASGAYNEQFF. DNA for the CDR3: TGTGCCAGCGGGGCCTACAATGAGCAGTTCTTC.